This is a list of T cell receptor beta chains from one sample in a study of T cell repertoires in cytomegalovirus infection. TCRdb analysed the reads with MiXCR anew, one entry per CDR3 protein. The table includes approximately 320,000 distinct CDR3 sequences, around 9.5% detected once. What was sequenced was PBMCs. The origin of the receptors is a human donor in good health (CMV status not recorded). Some clones in this sample may be carry-over from other donors' samples. Both conserved end residues are part of each CDR3. The D gene is left open where the match is weak. Not every row has a clone size; where given, it reads once, few, many or a size class.

J gene: TRBJ1-2; V gene: TRBV7-9; D gene: TRBD1; clone size: many; CDR3 protein: CASSLDPGQGKYGYTF; CDR3 DNA: TGTGCCAGCAGCTTAGATCCGGGACAGGGGAAGTATGGCTACACCTTC
J gene: TRBJ1-5; V gene: TRBV7-2; D gene: TRBD1; clone size: many; CDR3 protein: CASSLTGQGVGQPQHF; CDR3 DNA: TGTGCCAGCAGCTTAACCGGACAGGGGGTAGGGCAGCCCCAGCATTTT
J gene: TRBJ2-1; V gene: TRBV7-4; D gene: .; clone size: few; CDR3 protein: CASKGLPHEQFF; CDR3 DNA: TGTGCCAGCAAAGGACTCCCGCATGAGCAGTTCTTC
J gene: TRBJ1-5; V gene: TRBV7-2; D gene: .; clone size: many; CDR3 protein: CASSLSTDNQPQHF; CDR3 DNA: TGTGCCAGCAGCTTATCGACGGACAATCAGCCCCAGCATTTT
J gene: TRBJ2-3; V gene: TRBV6-2/TRBV6-3; D gene: .; clone size: .; CDR3 protein: CASSMGQDWTDTQYF; CDR3 DNA: TGTGCCAGCAGTATGGGACAAGACTGGACAGATACGCAGTATTTT
J gene: TRBJ1-1; V gene: TRBV25-1; D gene: .; clone size: .; CDR3 protein: CASWIMTGENTEAFF; CDR3 DNA: TGTGCCAGCTGGATTATGACAGGAGAGAACACTGAAGCTTTCTTT
J gene: TRBJ2-5; V gene: TRBV9; D gene: .; clone size: few; CDR3 protein: CASSVGTLETQYF; CDR3 DNA: TGTGCCAGCAGCGTAGGGACTCTAGAGACCCAGTACTTC
J gene: TRBJ2-1; V gene: TRBV6-1; D gene: .; clone size: few; CDR3 protein: CASRPRGPYNEQFF; CDR3 DNA: TGTGCCAGCAGGCCGCGGGGACCCTACAATGAGCAGTTCTTC
J gene: TRBJ2-6; V gene: TRBV28; D gene: .; clone size: many; CDR3 protein: CASSLGWSSSGANVLTF; CDR3 DNA: TGTGCCAGCAGTTTAGGCTGGAGCAGCTCTGGGGCCAACGTCCTGACTTTC
J gene: TRBJ2-2; V gene: TRBV6-5; D gene: .; clone size: many; CDR3 protein: CASNGVTGELFF; CDR3 DNA: TGTGCCAGCAACGGGGTCACCGGGGAGCTGTTTTTT
J gene: TRBJ1-5; V gene: TRBV19; D gene: TRBD1; clone size: .; CDR3 protein: CASTQDRANQPQHF; CDR3 DNA: TGTGCCAGTACCCAGGACAGGGCTAATCAGCCCCAGCATTTT
J gene: TRBJ2-3; V gene: TRBV19; D gene: TRBD2; clone size: many; CDR3 protein: CASSISAGGTDTQYF; CDR3 DNA: TGTGCCAGTAGTATCTCGGCGGGAGGAACAGATACGCAGTATTTT
J gene: TRBJ2-7; V gene: TRBV7-3; D gene: .; clone size: many; CDR3 protein: CASSPAGGRHEQYF; CDR3 DNA: TGTGCCAGCAGCCCAGCCGGGGGTCGGCACGAGCAGTACTTC
J gene: TRBJ1-5; V gene: TRBV19; D gene: .; clone size: .; CDR3 protein: CASKVAPGGQPQHF; CDR3 DNA: TGTGCCAGTAAGGTCGCTCCAGGAGGTCAGCCCCAGCATTTT
J gene: TRBJ1-1; V gene: TRBV20-1; D gene: TRBD1; clone size: .; CDR3 protein: CSAKGQGIRGTEAFF; CDR3 DNA: TGCAGTGCTAAAGGACAGGGGATACGGGGGACTGAAGCTTTCTTT
J gene: TRBJ1-2; V gene: TRBV6-5; D gene: .; clone size: .; CDR3 protein: CASSPPLSRIPNYGYTF; CDR3 DNA: TGTGCCAGCAGTCCCCCTTTGTCTCGAATCCCTAACTATGGCTACACCTTC
J gene: TRBJ1-2; V gene: TRBV28; D gene: .; clone size: many; CDR3 protein: CATRSGFNYGYTF; CDR3 DNA: TGTGCCACGCGATCAGGTTTTAACTATGGCTACACCTTC
J gene: TRBJ2-1; V gene: TRBV11-3; D gene: .; clone size: many; CDR3 protein: CASSALGPLSNEQFF; CDR3 DNA: TGTGCCAGCAGCGCACTAGGACCCCTCTCCAATGAGCAGTTCTTC
J gene: TRBJ1-2; V gene: TRBV29-1; D gene: TRBD1; clone size: .; CDR3 protein: CSVDIPGQGNYGYTF; CDR3 DNA: TGCAGCGTTGACATTCCGGGACAGGGAAACTATGGCTACACCTTC
J gene: TRBJ2-7; V gene: TRBV4-2; D gene: TRBD1; clone size: many; CDR3 protein: CASSQRQGSPYEQYF; CDR3 DNA: TGTGCCAGCAGCCAGAGACAGGGTTCCCCCTACGAGCAGTACTTC
J gene: TRBJ1-1; V gene: TRBV7-2; D gene: .; clone size: many; CDR3 protein: CASRQDSKNTEAFF; CDR3 DNA: TGTGCCAGCAGGCAAGACAGCAAGAACACTGAAGCTTTCTTT
J gene: TRBJ2-7; V gene: TRBV7-2; D gene: TRBD2; clone size: many; CDR3 protein: CASSFLRLAGLYEQYF; CDR3 DNA: TGTGCCAGCAGCTTTTTAAGGTTAGCGGGACTCTACGAGCAGTACTTC
J gene: TRBJ1-1; V gene: TRBV6-4; D gene: .; clone size: .; CDR3 protein: CASSAMSNTEAFF; CDR3 DNA: TGTGCCAGCAGTGCGATGTCGAACACTGAAGCTTTCTTT
J gene: TRBJ2-2; V gene: TRBV7-2; D gene: TRBD1; clone size: many; CDR3 protein: CASSLGGTALNTGELFF; CDR3 DNA: TGTGCCAGCAGCTTAGGGGGGACAGCACTGAACACCGGGGAGCTGTTTTTT
J gene: TRBJ1-3; V gene: TRBV6-5; D gene: .; clone size: .; CDR3 protein: CASSEGLVGLSGNTIYF; CDR3 DNA: TGTGCCAGCAGTGAGGGTCTTGTTGGACTCTCTGGAAACACCATATATTTT
J gene: TRBJ1-4; V gene: TRBV3-1; D gene: .; clone size: .; CDR3 protein: CASSQDGVGRNEKLFF; CDR3 DNA: TGTGCCAGCAGCCAAGATGGAGTTGGCAGAAATGAAAAACTGTTTTTT
J gene: TRBJ1-2; V gene: TRBV6-6; D gene: .; clone size: few; CDR3 protein: CASSFRGNYGYTF; CDR3 DNA: TGTGCCAGCAGTTTTCGGGGTAACTATGGCTACACCTTC
J gene: TRBJ2-3; V gene: TRBV11-2; D gene: .; clone size: .; CDR3 protein: CASSTRFGPGDTQYF; CDR3 DNA: TGTGCCAGCAGCACCCGCTTCGGGCCCGGGGATACGCAGTATTTT
J gene: TRBJ2-2; V gene: TRBV30; D gene: .; clone size: many; CDR3 protein: CAWSRQGLDTGELFF; CDR3 DNA: TGTGCCTGGAGTCGGCAGGGATTGGACACCGGGGAGCTGTTTTTT
J gene: TRBJ2-3; V gene: TRBV20-1; D gene: TRBD2; clone size: .; CDR3 protein: CSAHPVTSGRTDTQYF; CDR3 DNA: TGCAGTGCTCACCCCGTGACTAGCGGGAGAACTGATACGCAGTATTTT
J gene: TRBJ2-7; V gene: TRBV6-2/TRBV6-3; D gene: TRBD2; clone size: few; CDR3 protein: CASSVTSGSNYEQYF; CDR3 DNA: TGTGCCAGCAGTGTGACTAGCGGGAGTAACTACGAGCAGTACTTC
J gene: TRBJ1-6; V gene: TRBV19; D gene: TRBD1; clone size: few; CDR3 protein: CASTTDREGSPLHF; CDR3 DNA: TGTGCCAGTACTACGGACAGGGAAGGTTCACCCCTCCACTTT
J gene: TRBJ2-5; V gene: TRBV5-1; D gene: .; clone size: .; CDR3 protein: CASSLTAGFGETQYF; CDR3 DNA: TGCGCCAGCAGCCTAACTGCTGGGTTCGGGGAGACCCAGTACTTC
J gene: TRBJ1-5; V gene: TRBV7-8; D gene: TRBD1; clone size: many; CDR3 protein: CASSLEGANNQPQHF; CDR3 DNA: TGTGCCAGCAGCTTAGAGGGGGCCAACAATCAGCCCCAGCATTTT
J gene: TRBJ2-1; V gene: TRBV7-9; D gene: TRBD2; clone size: many; CDR3 protein: CASSYVPGLAGGHEQFF; CDR3 DNA: TGTGCCAGCAGCTACGTTCCGGGACTAGCGGGAGGACATGAGCAGTTCTTC
J gene: TRBJ2-7; V gene: TRBV10-2; D gene: TRBD2; clone size: many; CDR3 protein: CASRGTSGNYEQYF; CDR3 DNA: TGCGCCAGCAGGGGGACTAGCGGGAACTACGAGCAGTACTTC
J gene: TRBJ1-5; V gene: TRBV28; D gene: .; clone size: few; CDR3 protein: CASSPRMSSLGQPQHF; CDR3 DNA: TGTGCCAGCAGTCCCCGAATGTCCTCGTTAGGGCAGCCCCAGCATTTT
J gene: TRBJ1-3; V gene: TRBV7-2; D gene: .; clone size: many; CDR3 protein: CASSISAGAGNTIYF; CDR3 DNA: TGTGCCAGCAGCATTTCCGCGGGGGCTGGAAACACCATATATTTT
J gene: TRBJ1-2; V gene: TRBV27; D gene: TRBD1; clone size: .; CDR3 protein: CASSPGQLNGYTF; CDR3 DNA: TGTGCCAGCAGCCCGGGACAGCTGAATGGCTACACCTTC
J gene: TRBJ2-1; V gene: TRBV5-1; D gene: TRBD2; clone size: .; CDR3 protein: CASSLNPLAGVLDEQFF; CDR3 DNA: TGCGCCAGCAGCTTGAACCCCCTAGCGGGAGTTCTCGATGAGCAGTTCTTC
J gene: TRBJ1-3; V gene: TRBV7-9; D gene: .; clone size: few; CDR3 protein: CASSITGIGSGNTIYF; CDR3 DNA: TGTGCCAGCAGCATAACAGGGATCGGGTCTGGAAACACCATATATTTT
J gene: TRBJ2-3; V gene: TRBV27; D gene: .; clone size: .; CDR3 protein: CASSRPGGTDTQYF; CDR3 DNA: TGTGCCAGCAGCCGACCAGGAGGCACAGATACGCAGTATTTT
J gene: TRBJ1-4; V gene: TRBV6-8; D gene: .; clone size: few; CDR3 protein: CASSYSKGLVDEKLFF; CDR3 DNA: TGTGCCAGCAGTTACTCGAAGGGTCTCGTGGATGAAAAACTGTTTTTT
J gene: TRBJ1-1; V gene: TRBV7-3; D gene: .; clone size: few; CDR3 protein: CASSSFLGGMDTEAFF; CDR3 DNA: TGTGCCAGCAGCTCCTTCCTGGGGGGCATGGACACTGAAGCTTTCTTT
J gene: TRBJ1-1; V gene: TRBV12-3/TRBV12-4; D gene: .; clone size: many; CDR3 protein: CASSFGRRAEAFF; CDR3 DNA: TGTGCCAGCAGTTTTGGCAGACGCGCTGAAGCTTTCTTT
J gene: TRBJ2-7; V gene: TRBV5-6; D gene: .; clone size: many; CDR3 protein: CASSFQRRTYEQYF; CDR3 DNA: TGTGCCAGCAGCTTCCAAAGAAGAACCTACGAGCAGTACTTC
J gene: TRBJ1-4; V gene: TRBV7-6; D gene: TRBD1; clone size: many; CDR3 protein: CASSEQGVENEKLFF; CDR3 DNA: TGTGCCAGCAGCGAACAGGGGGTTGAGAATGAAAAACTGTTTTTT
J gene: TRBJ2-7; V gene: TRBV6-1; D gene: .; clone size: .; CDR3 protein: CASSAERGSYEQYF; CDR3 DNA: TGTGCCAGCAGTGCGGAACGGGGATCCTACGAGCAGTACTTC
J gene: TRBJ1-3; V gene: TRBV7-6; D gene: .; clone size: many; CDR3 protein: CASSGRPSGDTIYF; CDR3 DNA: TGTGCCAGCAGCGGACGACCATCGGGGGACACCATATATTTT
J gene: TRBJ1-2; V gene: TRBV7-9; D gene: .; clone size: .; CDR3 protein: CASSLSRGQGRHYGYTF; CDR3 DNA: TGTGCCAGCAGCTTATCTAGAGGCCAGGGACGTCACTATGGCTACACCTTC
J gene: TRBJ2-1; V gene: TRBV7-6; D gene: TRBD2; clone size: .; CDR3 protein: CASRATSGTGNEQFF; CDR3 DNA: TGTGCCAGCAGGGCTACTAGCGGGACGGGCAATGAGCAGTTCTTC
J gene: TRBJ1-1; V gene: TRBV12-5; D gene: TRBD1; clone size: once; CDR3 protein: CASGLVTGSNTEASF; CDR3 DNA: TGTGCTAGTGGTTTGGTGACAGGGTCGAACACTGAAGCTTCCTTT
J gene: TRBJ2-3; V gene: TRBV2; D gene: .; clone size: few; CDR3 protein: CASTEAFQQYF; CDR3 DNA: TGTGCCAGCACCGAAGCTTTTCAGCAGTATTTT
J gene: TRBJ1-6; V gene: TRBV6-6; D gene: TRBD1; clone size: many; CDR3 protein: CASTPRQGLNSPLHF; CDR3 DNA: TGTGCCAGCACCCCTCGACAGGGGCTAAATTCACCCCTCCACTTT
J gene: TRBJ2-5; V gene: TRBV7-2; D gene: .; clone size: .; CDR3 protein: CASSLGSGSRAQYF; CDR3 DNA: TGTGCCAGCAGCTTAGGGTCAGGCAGCCGGGCCCAGTACTTC